This paragraph covers one TCR beta chain sequence. The antigen this receptor binds is unknown. No much larger clone is present one base from it, and per-base qualities are unavailable. In total, just over 650 healthy bone marrow donors made up the cohort. At the time of sampling, all cohort members were nominally healthy, though unrecorded immune exposures were likely present. The donor tested CMV seropositive and was one of the 289 seropositive cohort members. A peripheral blood sample was collected from each donor, and TCR beta sequencing was performed on peripheral blood mononuclear cells. Genomic DNA was extracted from the blood cell samples with the Qiagen DNeasy Blood Extraction Kit. The receptor library was made with the immunoSEQ multiplex PCR assay. For the multiplex PCR, a mixture combining 60 forward primers for TCR Vbeta segments and 13 reverse primers for TCR Jbeta segments was used. Amplification of the CDR3 region of rearranged TCR beta genes was performed with a multiplex PCR assay on genomic DNA. The amplified TCR beta libraries were sequenced on the Illumina HiSeq System as 87-base-pair reads. The published analysis was carried out like this. A later analysis counted 75 million to 100 million unique TCR beta chains across the 670 or so repertoires, and roughly 10 million of these chains were shared by at least two donors. Raw reads were error-corrected and collapsed into unique sequences by a nearest-neighbor algorithm in which closely related sequences were merged to remove PCR and sequencing errors. Alignment of CDR3 sequences to IMGT reference sequences was used to assign V, D and J gene segments. For a sequence to be retained, a match of at least six nucleotides to both a V gene segment and a J gene segment was required. A rearrangement counted as productive if the CDR3 had no stop codons and remained in frame with V and J, and every other rearrangement counted as non-productive. Following IMGT convention, CDR3 was defined as the stretch from the second conserved V-encoded cysteine to the conserved J-encoded phenylalanine. The earlier analysis of about 610 of the donors excluded any sequence lacking an unambiguous match to a single V gene segment. In an earlier analysis of around 590 of the donors, a V segment was called functional when productive rearrangements were above 56.7%, and segregating when the standard deviation between donors exceeded 5%. To diagnose cytomegalovirus status from the catalog of TCR beta chain sequences, a statistical classification framework was built. In a later analysis, V and J genes were assigned by comparing TCR nucleotide sequences against IMGT/GENE-DB human TR gene sequences. Using the TCRdist pipeline, a later analysis assigned CDR3 sequences along with most-parsimonious VDJ recombination scenarios. In a later analysis, each TCR beta chain was defined by its CDR3 amino acid sequence together with its V-gene family, and reads without a unique V-gene family were excluded. A later analysis removed 592 highly shared, low-generation-probability nucleotide sequences to deal with suspected cross-contamination and a sequencing artifact. In a later analysis, a clonal expansion index was calculated for each public chain from normalized within-repertoire ranks of inferred template counts. Generation probabilities in a later analysis came from a VDJ recombination model fitted to out-of-frame rearrangements, and those results were checked against IGoR. Hypergeometric tests were used in a later analysis to score TCR-TCR, TCR-HLA and TCR-CMV co-occurrence, with a repertoire-size bias correction applied to the TCR pairs. False discovery rates were estimated in a later analysis by permuting HLA or CMV assignments 20 times. In a later analysis, co-occurring TCRs were grouped using DBSCAN, with TCRdist sequence similarity added in when clustering inside HLA-allele-positive subsets. For co-occurrence clustering, repertoires with fewer than 30,000 or more than 120,000 public chains were excluded, along with roughly five repertoires with anomalous nucleotide sharing. The source is immuneACCESS, and TCRdb retained only in-frame sequences with V and J called. Part of the clones is not carried over; for the studies checked, unresolved V genes explain less than half of this, and the remainder is unexplained. For V, J and clone size, that table is used; D and trimming come from the DNA. A total of over 150,000 clones appear in this sample, more than 75% of them only once. More than 1.3% of the sample lies in the top ten.

This entry is derived from a study of cytomegalovirus exposure and HLA in healthy donors (dated by TCRdb to about 2017). For the wider study: An earlier analysis of some 600 of the donors reported about 280 Gb of sequence data and 95 million to 140 million unique TCR beta sequences obtained from around 170 million T cells. About 300 gigabases of sequencing data and tens of millions of unique TCR sequences were included in an early release covering about 620 HLA-typed donors. Of the 398 genotyped donors, less than 85% were placed in the genetic ancestry cluster associated with self-reported Caucasian donors. The study aimed to test whether signatures of past pathogen exposure could be identified by cataloging public T cell receptors. Using immunosequencing, the study profiled T cell repertoires from about 620 subjects and related those repertoires to cytomegalovirus serostatus. A separate validation cohort of over a hundred different subjects was used in addition to the roughly 700-subject first cohort. High-throughput TCR immunosequencing, statistical association of individual TCRs with disease status, and machine learning were combined to predict cytomegalovirus infection status. To study patterns of TCR occurrence, a later analysis re-analyzed previously published TCR beta repertoires from several hundred donors and added high-resolution HLA genotyping. The later analysis used no new phenotypic data to find candidate immune exposures, relying instead on TCR beta sequences and their occurrence across donors. To decide whether each TCR beta V gene segment behaved as functional or pseudogenic, an earlier analysis of over 500 of the donors relied on high-throughput TCR beta sequencing. Donor age, sex, ethnicity and CMV serostatus were compiled together with the repertoire data. A later genetic analysis used genome-wide SNP genotypes for about 60% of the 666 donors, treating that subset as a discovery cohort. All discovery cohort repertoires had been generated using a single sequencing platform. HLA typing covered class I and class II loci at four-digit resolution. The number of donors typed differed by locus, with roughly 629-640 for A, B, C, DRB1 and DQB1, about 500 for DQA1, approximately 580 for DPA1, and some 440 for DPB1. Roughly five DR-DQ haplotypes were handled as single units for association and clustering, since linkage in the cohort was strong. Among 300 to 450 genotyped donors of the cohort, an average of around 240,000 unique TCR beta nucleotide sequences were sequenced per donor, around 20% of them non-productive.

Sequences SGHDT (CDR1) and YYEEEE (CDR2) are obtained from the germline V gene. At the junction V is shortened by 0 bases and J by 2 bases; bases outside the gene matches: 14. From the cysteine up to the phenylalanine, the CDR3 has a length of 19 residues. Only the CDR3 portion is preserved as DNA: 57 bases, with reading frame beginning at the first base. Broader findings and caveats from the paper: According to the authors, the approach could potentially be generalized to other disease states and immunological phenotypes. A cluster of highly shared sequence variants was judged likely to represent a technical artifact of the sequencing pipeline. A later analysis found that most CMV-associated TCR beta chains appeared HLA-restricted, with HLA associations seemingly driven largely by CMV exposure. When HLA alleles, especially DR and DQ, strongly co-occurred, TCR associations were difficult to assign to individual alleles. The study listed 150 to 200 TCR beta chains as associated with cytomegalovirus. In a later analysis, the rate of TCR association differed among HLA loci, with DRB1 alleles having the most associated TCRs and HLA-C alleles having the fewest. Across donors, most TCR sequences were observed very rarely, whereas some public TCRs were present in many individuals. An association between a missense DCLRE1C variant and V-gene and J-gene trimming of TCR beta chains was found in a later genetic analysis and replicated in an independent cohort. Compared with equally common non-associated chains, HLA-associated TCR beta chains in a later analysis were more clonally expanded and had lower generation probabilities. In a later analysis, some 17,000 TCR beta sequences were associated with specific HLA alleles at a false discovery rate of 0.05. Because some donors lacked HLA typing at each locus, the association tests relied only on the typed subset. Sequencing depth was assumed to be roughly uniform across donors in the presence/absence analyses, though that assumption may not hold. The earlier analysis of approximately 540 of the donors excluded roughly 17 rarely observed V segments, including chromosome 9 orphons, because counts were too low. In vitro tests confirmed that three of the cytomegalovirus-associated TCR beta chains recognize cytomegalovirus antigens. A later analysis reported that several top co-occurrence clusters appeared linked to parvovirus B19, influenza, CMV and Epstein-Barr virus. A further reported finding was that TCR beta sequences accurately predicted the HLA-A and HLA-B alleles for most subjects in the first cohort. CMV serostatus was the only immune exposure information available for the cohort. Linkage disequilibrium might explain the correlated functional status among segregating V segments, but an unknown experimental factor could not be excluded. This cohort had only TCR beta chains sequenced, and the lack of alpha or paired-chain data limited which features could be detected. A later genetic analysis reported fewer N-insertions in productive TCRs among donors in an Asian-associated ancestry cluster than the roughly 700-donor mean. The classifier was reported to diagnose cytomegalovirus status with high specificity and sensitivity in both the original cohort and the validation cohort. Because the 87-base-pair reads could not distinguish some IMGT-functional V segments, including TRBV6-2 and TRBV6-3, those segments were excluded. In an earlier analysis of about 550 of the donors, most TCR beta V segments were observed in productive rearrangements about 87% or about 30% of the time, broadly matching IMGT annotations.

The sample consisted of PBMCs. In this chain, TRBV5-6 is recombined with TRBJ2-1, with 7 junctional bases fitting TRBD2. The sequence was collected from a girl aged 10 to 17 in good health and CMV-seropositive. The CDR3 amino acid sequence is: CASSLALAATGKTYNEQFF. The nucleotide sequence reads as follows: TGTGCCAGCAGCTTGGCTCTAGCGGCCACGGGGAAGACCTACAATGAGCAGTTCTTC.